The rows below give T cell receptor beta chains drawn from one sample of a study of cytotoxic CD8 clonotypes in ibrutinib-treated CLL. Sequencing used immunoSEQ multiplex PCR; TCRdb keeps in-frame clones, though not all of them. There are 65,000 to 85,000 clones in the sample; roughly 80% occur only once, and roughly 40% lies in the top ten. The sample in question was PBMCs, obtained after 24 months of ibrutinib treatment. The receptors stem from a human donor with chronic lymphocytic leukemia. The CDR3 runs from the conserved cysteine through the conserved F or W. A D gene is named only where the DNA matches it firmly. Only part of the rows carry a size: once, few, many, or a class if the clone is expanded.

d_gene: TRBD1; v_gene: TRBV5-1; j_gene: TRBJ1-1; abundance: once; CDR3nt: TGCGCCAGCAGCTTGGACTTCCCAGGACAGGGGGGGGCTGAAGCTTTCTTT; CDR3aa: CASSLDFPGQGGAEAFF
d_gene: -; v_gene: TRBV11-2; j_gene: TRBJ2-2; abundance: once; CDR3nt: TGTGCCAGCAGCTTGGTCGGGGCCGGCGCCGGGGAGCTGTTTTTT; CDR3aa: CASSLVGAGAGELFF
d_gene: -; v_gene: TRBV2; j_gene: TRBJ2-5; abundance: -; CDR3nt: TGTGCCAGCAGAGAACAGGGTGGGACCCAGTACTTC; CDR3aa: CASREQGGTQYF
d_gene: -; v_gene: TRBV5-1; j_gene: TRBJ2-3; abundance: -; CDR3nt: TGCGCCAGCAGCTTGGCTCTTAGAACAGGGACAGATACGCAGTATTTT; CDR3aa: CASSLALRTGTDTQYF
d_gene: TRBD1; v_gene: TRBV28; j_gene: TRBJ2-7; abundance: once; CDR3nt: TGTGCCAGCAGTTTGGACAGGTACTACGAGCAGTACTTC; CDR3aa: CASSLDRYYEQYF
d_gene: -; v_gene: TRBV15; j_gene: TRBJ2-1; abundance: -; CDR3nt: TGTGCCACCAGCAGGGGACGCTCTGAGCAGTTCTTC; CDR3aa: CATSRGRSEQFF
d_gene: -; v_gene: TRBV7-6; j_gene: TRBJ2-5; abundance: -; CDR3nt: TGTGCCAGCAGCTTAGCGGGAGCTCTCCAAGAGACCCAGTACTTC; CDR3aa: CASSLAGALQETQYF
d_gene: TRBD2; v_gene: TRBV15; j_gene: TRBJ2-1; abundance: -; CDR3nt: TGTGCCACCAGCAGATCTTGGCGGGAGGACAATGAGCAGTTCTTC; CDR3aa: CATSRSWREDNEQFF
d_gene: -; v_gene: TRBV19; j_gene: TRBJ1-2; abundance: -; CDR3nt: TGTGCCAGTAGTGGGGTCGGAAACTATGGCTACACCTTC; CDR3aa: CASSGVGNYGYTF
d_gene: TRBD1; v_gene: TRBV7-2; j_gene: TRBJ1-2; abundance: -; CDR3nt: TGTGCCAGCAGCTTAGGGGGACAGGGCATCGGCTATGGCTACACCTTC; CDR3aa: CASSLGGQGIGYGYTF
d_gene: TRBD2; v_gene: TRBV5-1; j_gene: TRBJ2-7; abundance: -; CDR3nt: TGCGCCAGCAGCTTGGCCTCTAGCGGGTACGAGCAGTACTTC; CDR3aa: CASSLASSGYEQYF
d_gene: TRBD1; v_gene: TRBV29-1; j_gene: TRBJ1-2; abundance: -; CDR3nt: TGCAGCGTTGCGGGGGCCACAGGGGGCTTGGGCTACACCTTC; CDR3aa: CSVAGATGGLGYTF
d_gene: TRBD1; v_gene: TRBV27; j_gene: TRBJ2-3; abundance: -; CDR3nt: TGTGCCAGCAGCTTCGACAGGGCAGACACAGATACGCAGTATTTT; CDR3aa: CASSFDRADTDTQYF
d_gene: -; v_gene: TRBV27; j_gene: TRBJ1-1; abundance: -; CDR3nt: TGTGCCAGCAGTCCCCCAGGCAGTCAGAACACTGAAGCTTTCTTT; CDR3aa: CASSPPGSQNTEAFF
d_gene: TRBD1; v_gene: TRBV30; j_gene: TRBJ2-3; abundance: once; CDR3nt: TGTGCCGTGACCCCGGGACAGGGAACAGATACGCAGTATTTT; CDR3aa: CAVTPGQGTDTQYF
d_gene: -; v_gene: TRBV20-1; j_gene: TRBJ2-5; abundance: -; CDR3nt: TGCGGGTTAGACGAGGGAGAGACCCAGTACTTC; CDR3aa: CGLDEGETQYF
d_gene: -; v_gene: TRBV9; j_gene: TRBJ2-6; abundance: -; CDR3nt: TGTGCCAGCAGCCTAGGGGGTTCTGGGGCCAACGTCCTGACTTTC; CDR3aa: CASSLGGSGANVLTF
d_gene: -; v_gene: TRBV5-6; j_gene: TRBJ2-7; abundance: -; CDR3nt: TGTGCCAGCAGCTTCCTTACTCGTTACTCCTACGAGCAGTACTTC; CDR3aa: CASSFLTRYSYEQYF
d_gene: -; v_gene: TRBV5-4; j_gene: TRBJ2-7; abundance: few; CDR3nt: TGTGCCAGCAGCCAGTTATCGGGGGAGGCCTACGAGCAGTACTTC; CDR3aa: CASSQLSGEAYEQYF
d_gene: -; v_gene: TRBV28; j_gene: TRBJ1-5; abundance: -; CDR3nt: TGTGCCAGCAGTTTATCGGGCCCCGGTCAGCCCCAGCATTTT; CDR3aa: CASSLSGPGQPQHF
d_gene: TRBD1; v_gene: TRBV4-1; j_gene: TRBJ1-4; abundance: -; CDR3nt: TGCGCCAGCAGCCACCTCACAGGGGGCCCAACTAATGAAAAACTGTTTTTT; CDR3aa: CASSHLTGGPTNEKLFF
d_gene: -; v_gene: TRBV13; j_gene: TRBJ2-1; abundance: few; CDR3nt: TGTGCCAGCAGCCACAGGGACGCTGAGCAGTTCTTC; CDR3aa: CASSHRDAEQFF
d_gene: -; v_gene: TRBV5-5; j_gene: TRBJ1-5; abundance: once; CDR3nt: TGTGCCAGCAGCTTGGACGGTCAGCCCCAGCATTTT; CDR3aa: CASSLDGQPQHF
d_gene: TRBD1; v_gene: TRBV19; j_gene: TRBJ2-7; abundance: few; CDR3nt: TGTGCCAGTAGTTCCGGACAGGTAACTTACGAGCAGTACTTC; CDR3aa: CASSSGQVTYEQYF
d_gene: -; v_gene: TRBV4-2; j_gene: TRBJ2-7; abundance: -; CDR3nt: TGTGCCAGCAGCCAAGGGGCGGCGGTTTCCTACGAGCAGTACTTC; CDR3aa: CASSQGAAVSYEQYF
d_gene: -; v_gene: TRBV5-6; j_gene: TRBJ1-5; abundance: -; CDR3nt: TGTGCCAGCAGCTTGGGGGCAGGGAGTTCTTACCAGCCCCAGCATTTT; CDR3aa: CASSLGAGSSYQPQHF
d_gene: TRBD1; v_gene: TRBV28; j_gene: TRBJ2-7; abundance: -; CDR3nt: TGTGCCAGCAGTTGGCGGGACAGGGGATCGGGGGAGCAGTACTTC; CDR3aa: CASSWRDRGSGEQYF
d_gene: TRBD2; v_gene: TRBV18; j_gene: TRBJ2-1; abundance: -; CDR3nt: TGTGCCACCTACATGACTAGCGGGAGTTTTAGCGCCCAGTTCTTC; CDR3aa: CATYMTSGSFSAQFF
d_gene: TRBD2; v_gene: TRBV6-5; j_gene: TRBJ2-1; abundance: -; CDR3nt: TGTGCCAGCAGTTACGAGCGGGAGGGTAATGAGCAGTTCTTC; CDR3aa: CASSYEREGNEQFF
d_gene: -; v_gene: TRBV18; j_gene: TRBJ2-7; abundance: few; CDR3nt: TGTGCCAGCTCATCCTCCTACGAGCAGTACTTC; CDR3aa: CASSSSYEQYF
d_gene: -; v_gene: TRBV19; j_gene: TRBJ1-3; abundance: once; CDR3nt: TGTGCCAGTAGTCCCGGGACATTCGGAAACACCATATATTTT; CDR3aa: CASSPGTFGNTIYF
d_gene: TRBD1; v_gene: TRBV19; j_gene: TRBJ2-7; abundance: once; CDR3nt: TGTGCCACCACAGGGGTCATGGACGAGCAGTACTTC; CDR3aa: CATTGVMDEQYF
d_gene: TRBD1; v_gene: TRBV18; j_gene: TRBJ2-2; abundance: -; CDR3nt: TGTGCCAGCTCAACCGGACAGGACACCGGGGAGCTGTTTTTT; CDR3aa: CASSTGQDTGELFF
d_gene: TRBD2; v_gene: TRBV5-1; j_gene: TRBJ2-5; abundance: -; CDR3nt: TGCGCCAGCAGCTTGGGGGGGACTAGCGGGAGAGGAGAGACCCAGTACTTC; CDR3aa: CASSLGGTSGRGETQYF
d_gene: -; v_gene: TRBV6-5; j_gene: TRBJ1-4; abundance: once; CDR3nt: TGTGCCAGCAGTTACTCGAGATATAGGGTGGATGAAAAACTGTTTTTT; CDR3aa: CASSYSRYRVDEKLFF
d_gene: -; v_gene: TRBV6-4; j_gene: TRBJ1-2; abundance: -; CDR3nt: TGTGCCAGCAGTGACGACAGGTGGGGTGGCTACACCTTC; CDR3aa: CASSDDRWGGYTF
d_gene: TRBD1; v_gene: TRBV7-9; j_gene: TRBJ2-3; abundance: -; CDR3nt: TGTGCCAGCAGCCTACGGACAGGGGGCACAGATACGCAGTATTTT; CDR3aa: CASSLRTGGTDTQYF
d_gene: -; v_gene: TRBV5-1; j_gene: TRBJ2-7; abundance: -; CDR3nt: TGCGCCAGCAGCTTGGTTCTGGACAGCTACGAGCAGTACTTC; CDR3aa: CASSLVLDSYEQYF
d_gene: TRBD2; v_gene: TRBV14; j_gene: TRBJ2-5; abundance: -; CDR3nt: TGTGCCAGCAGCCAGGGCCCGGGACTAGCGATCCAGACCCAGTACTTC; CDR3aa: CASSQGPGLAIQTQYF